The T cell receptor beta chain under discussion was sequenced for a study of regulatory T cells in long-lasting Graves disease. The V end was cut by 5 bases, the J end by 6 bases, with 13 bases between. The CDR3 is 13 amino acids. Germline V gives CDR1 KGHSH, CDR2 LQKENI. Sample time point: persistent/refractory GD, antithyroid drugs over 5 years with positive TRAb. From PBMCs, RNA was extracted and then used to make the TCR library. The diagnosis of Graves' disease used American Thyroid Association guidelines. In this sample, this clonotype turned up many times. Building of the TCR beta libraries involved iRepertoire HTBI primers and Arm-PCR of CDR3 regions. Study processing details: Spanning all samples, the identified segments comprised 60 to 80 TRBV and around 15 TRBJ. TCRdb processed the multiplex PCR reads anew with MiXCR; each CDR3 protein has one entry. In this record, the V and J calls reflect TCRdb's handling and not the investigators' own analysis. The sample yields roughly 400,000 distinct CDR3 sequences, around 21% seen once.

The chain joins TRBV18 to TRBJ1-1; D remains unclear. The clonotype was recovered from a female donor with Graves disease. Here the sequenced sample was peripheral blood mononuclear cells (PBMCs), taken when the disease was refractory, from a patient treated with antithyroid drugs. In nucleotides, the CDR3 is TGTGCCAGCTCAACTCGCCTCGGGGCTGAAGCTTTCTTT. Translating it yields CASSTRLGAEAFF.